The 16 T cell receptor beta chains given below trace back to one sample, sequenced in a study of cytomegalovirus exposure and HLA in healthy donors. It was with 60 Vbeta and 13 Jbeta primers that the PCR ran. The assay was immunoSEQ multiplex PCR, and TCRdb's table has in-frame clones only and misses some. The sample holds 100,000 to 150,000 clones, more than 75% seen once. What was sequenced was PBMCs. Receptor source: a young man in good health and CMV-seropositive.

J is TRBJ2-5 and V is TRBV5-1; the match to TRBD2 covers 8 bases. The CDR3 consists of 16 residues. Germline assignment: CDR1 SGHRS and CDR2 YFSETQ. The ends lost 4 bases at V and 4 bases at J; junction bases unmatched: 12. The CDR3 DNA is TGCGCCAGCAGCCCCGGGGGGGGGAGAGCTGGAGAGACCCAGTACTTC. This translates into CASSPGGGRAGETQYF.

This clone has just a few counts. The chain couples TRBV28 to TRBJ2-7, with 13 bases identical to TRBD2. J gave up 4 bases and V 3 bases, and 15 bases lay outside the gene matches. The CDR3 runs 19 residues. In germline, CDR1 is MDHEN, CDR2 SYDVKM. The chain's CDR3 is CASSFFLPGTSGIPYEQYF. The CDR3 DNA is TGTGCCAGCAGTTTCTTTCTCCCCGGGACTAGCGGGATACCTTACGAGCAGTACTTC.

The chain employs TRBV7-9 and TRBJ2-1; D is unresolved. V lost 0 bases and J 6 bases, leaving 3 bases between the germline ends. CDR3 length: 12 amino acids. Looked up from germline, CDR1 is SEHNR and CDR2 is FQNEAQ (reference sequence). The CDR3 sequence: CASSLARNEQFF. The CDR3 DNA sequence: TGTGCCAGCAGCTTAGCTCGCAATGAGCAGTTCTTC.

This sequence joins TRBV11-2 and TRBJ2-1; D is unclear. With 5 bases removed from V and 4 bases from J, the gap between germline ends came to 6 bases. This CDR3 comprises 12 residues. The V gene's germline CDR1 is SGHAT and CDR2 FQNNGV. The CDR3 DNA is TGTGCCAGCAGCATTAATTACAATGAGCAGTTCTTC. Protein product: CASSINYNEQFF.

The V and J genes are TRBV4-2 and TRBJ2-3; a possible D gene is TRBD1 (7 bases). Deletions cut 6 bases from V and 3 bases from J, with 19 bases between. The CDR3 is 16 residues long. Germline assignment: CDR1 LGHNA and CDR2 YNFKEQ. As DNA, the CDR3 is TGTGCCAGCAGTTCCAGGGGGGCGCCCTCGACAGATACGCAGTATTTT. Translating it yields CASSSRGAPSTDTQYF.

The chain has TRBV14 and TRBJ2-2; 7 bases map to TRBD1. The CDR3 spans 14 residues. CDR1 is SGHDN, CDR2 FVKESK, per germline. V trimming: 3 bases; J trimming: 4 bases; junction bases outside the gene matches: 2. CDR3 DNA sequence: TGTGCCAGCAGCCAGTACAGGGGCACCGGGGAGCTGTTTTTT. This gives the protein CASSQYRGTGELFF.

The chain is built from TRBV5-1 and TRBJ2-1, with 13 bases lining up with TRBD2. The CDR3 runs to 16 residues. Looked up from germline, CDR1 is SGHRS and CDR2 is YFSETQ. With V trimmed by 4 bases and J by 2 bases, 3 bases remained unmatched. This CDR3 is CASSVLAGGPYNEQFF. For the CDR3, the DNA is TGCGCCAGCAGCGTACTAGCGGGAGGGCCCTACAATGAGCAGTTCTTC.

The chain combines TRBV5-5 with TRBJ1-3; 7 nucleotides align to TRBD1. V lost 4 bases and J lost 4; bases outside the gene matches: 8. Germline V CDR1 and CDR2: SGHKS, YYEKEE (reference sequence). The CDR3 runs 15 residues. DNA for the CDR3: TGTGCCAGCAGCAGGGGGCCAGAATCGGGAAACACCATATATTTT. Protein sequence: CASSRGPESGNTIYF.

V and J are TRBV28 and TRBJ1-5; weak D call: TRBD1 (6 bases). There are 14 residues in the CDR3. Per the germline V gene, CDR1 is MDHEN and CDR2 is SYDVKM. V gave up 5 bases and J gave up 6 bases, with 14 bases separating them. The CDR3 DNA reads as TGTGCCAGCAGTGGTGGGGGGGCAGGTCAGCCCCAGCATTTT. Amino acid sequence: CASSGGGAGQPQHF.

This clone was picked up one time. This chain uses TRBV7-2 with TRBJ1-5; 7 bases agree with TRBD1. The trim removed 2 bases at V and 1 base at J, leaving 14 bases unmatched. The CDR3 has 19 amino acids. CDR1 is SGHTA, CDR2 FQGNSA, per germline. CDR3 nucleotide sequence: TGTGCCAGCAGCTTATGGGCAGGACAGGTAATGGGAAGCAATCAGCCCCAGCATTTT. Translating gives CASSLWAGQVMGSNQPQHF.

The chain has TRBV9 and TRBJ2-1; 10 nucleotides align to TRBD1. Germline-derived CDR1 and CDR2 are SGDLS and YYNGEE. Trimming took 3 bases from V and 6 from J; bases not matched to a gene: 9. The CDR3 is made up of 16 amino acids. DNA for the CDR3: TGTGCCAGCAGCGGACTGGGGACAGGGGTTGGCAATGAGCAGTTCTTC. It translates to CASSGLGTGVGNEQFF.

This clone was observed a few times. The chain combines TRBV7-9 with TRBJ1-4, with 7 bases aligning to TRBD1. The CDR3 is made up of 14 amino acids. The germline V gene has CDR1 SEHNR and CDR2 FQNEAQ (reference sequence). The V gene end was trimmed by 1 base and the J gene end by 7 bases; junction bases not matched to a gene: 3. CDR3: CASSLEGAFEKLFF. Here the CDR3 DNA reads TGTGCCAGCAGCTTAGAGGGGGCTTTTGAAAAACTGTTTTTT.

As to this clone: Other DNA sequences in this sample translate to the same CDR3. The chain carries TRBV29-1 and TRBJ2-7; TRBD2 matches 8 bases. J lost 8 bases, V lost 6 bases, and 15 bases had no gene match. This CDR3 region has 14 residues. The germline gives CDR1 SQVTM, CDR2 ANQGSEA. DNA for the CDR3: TGCAGCGTCACGGAAGCGGGAGAGGGTTCGAAGCAGTACTTC. Its protein product is CSVTEAGEGSKQYF.

The V gene is TRBV5-1, the J gene TRBJ2-2; 9 bases are shared with TRBD1. The CDR3 runs to 15 residues. Germline CDR1 reads SGHRS; CDR2 reads YFSETQ. With V trimmed by 0 bases and J by 6 bases, 3 bases remained unmatched. The CDR3 loop reads CASSLGQGGSGELFF. CDR3 in DNA: TGCGCCAGCAGCTTGGGACAGGGGGGTTCCGGGGAGCTGTTTTTT.

CDR3 DNA: TGTGCCAGCAGCTTAGAACCCCGCGGGAGTTCCGATGAGCAGTTCTTC. Translation: CASSLEPRGSSDEQFF. The chain joins TRBV7-9 to TRBJ2-1, with 7 bases lining up with TRBD2. Germline CDR1 SEHNR, CDR2 FQNEAQ (reference sequence). V shed 1 base and J 8 bases; nucleotides not matched to a gene: 11. This CDR3 has 16 amino acids.

V is TRBV18 and J is TRBJ1-3; TRBD1 is a possible D gene (5 bases). Between the trimmed V and J ends, which lost 3 bases and 1 base, there was a span of 13 bases. The V gene's germline CDR1 is KGHSH and CDR2 LQKENI. The CDR3 is made up of 16 amino acids. CDR3 in DNA: TGTGCCAGCTCACCGGCCCAGGGTTTTTCTGGAAACACCATATATTTT. Its translation is CASSPAQGFSGNTIYF.